Listed here is a single T cell receptor (beta chain). It has no known antigen specificity. Nothing much larger sits one base from this clone, and base qualities are not available. Library preparation employed the immunoSEQ multiplex PCR assay. The deep sequencing platform assayed approximately 100,000 TCR templates per sample. Genomic DNA extracted from sorted T cells was used for TCRbeta CDR3 sequencing. Regarding the original processing steps: Clonal analysis of TCRbeta CDR3 data was done in the R programming language. Comparing unstimulated samples against CFSE-low samples taken after the reaction was how alloreactive CD4+ and CD8+ clones were defined. Alloreactive CD4+ clones were assigned to regulatory or non-regulatory origin by matching sequences to sorted unstimulated Treg and non-Treg repertoires. As stored in TCRdb, this immuneACCESS dataset retains in-frame rearrangements with V and J assigned. A fraction of the clones does not appear; measured against another copy, unresolved V genes explain less than half of the discrepancy, and the remainder lacks a known reason. Clone size and V and J calls were adopted from that table, with D and trimming inferred from the DNA. The sample has approximately 110,000 clones on record, around 92% of them singletons. Approximately 0.73% of the sample is taken by the ten largest.

Sorted unstimulated T cells and proliferating T cells recovered from mixed lymphocyte reactions underwent TCRbeta CDR3 sequencing. Fresh whole blood from around 10 HLA-typed healthy donors was used as the source from which PBMCs were isolated. To map where alloreactive clones came from, unstimulated CD4+ regulatory T cells were FACS-sorted. Including cysteine and phenylalanine, the CDR3 has 15 amino acids. The CDR3 DNA has 45 bases and is translated from base 1. For CDR1 and CDR2, the germline V gene lists SGHRS and YFSETQ. V was cut back by 0 bases and J by 7 bases, leaving a gap of 11 bases between them. This specimen belongs to a study of siplizumab effects on memory and regulatory T cells (dated by TCRdb to the late 2010s). About the full investigation: The effect of the anti-CD2 antibody siplizumab on alloreactive T-cell subsets was examined in allogeneic mixed lymphocyte reactions constructed from human PBMCs.

The investigation overall reported the following: About 80-96% of proliferating CD4+ or CD8+ clones could not be given a naive or memory phenotype. Siplizumab significantly reduced the cumulative frequency of alloreactive sequences traceable to unstimulated CD4+ memory T cells. In reactions with siplizumab, an average of about 69% of mappable alloreactive CD4+ clones were Treg-derived, compared with 25% to 30% in control reactions. Unstimulated naive T cells appeared to be more diverse than memory T cells, and naive cells seemed to make a substantial contribution to the alloresponse. Whether proliferating Tregs from siplizumab cultures were suppressive was not functionally confirmed. Sequences below about 10^-5 frequency were poorly captured, so only a minor fraction of alloreactive clones could be mapped to unstimulated subsets.

Sequencing was performed on Tregs sorted from blood. This chain joins TRBV5-1 to TRBJ1-6; perhaps TRBD1 is the D gene, with 5 bases matching. The TCR sequence derives from a human donor in good health. At the DNA level, the sequence is TGCGCCAGCAGCTTGGGAGGGGCCACAAATTCACCCCTCCACTTT. Translation gives CASSLGGATNSPLHF.